This T cell receptor (beta chain) was sequenced for a study of molecular identifiers for immune sequencing clone quantification. The wider study: Four of five RNA aliquots from approximately 22,000 or 94,000 naive CD8 T cells were sequenced.

General observations from the study: Clones exceeding 20 RNA copies carried over 99% of effector molecules but under 1% of naive-cell molecules. Highly expanded clone sizes could end up underestimated if a barcode were shared by identical TCR molecules.

Comments on this clonotype: Its antigen is still unknown.

The CDR3 extends over 15 amino acids. Per the germline V gene, CDR1 is KGHDR and CDR2 is SFDVKD. The V segment lost 4 bases and the J segment 5 bases; nucleotides outside the gene matches: 6. TCRdb re-analysed the PCR reads in MiXCR, keeping a single row per CDR3 protein. The sample holds around 480,000 distinct CDR3 sequences, about 21% seen once. The sequence was collected from a human donor in good health. Some libraries in this study had Jurkat cell RNA spiked in. This sequence joins TRBV24-1 and TRBJ1-1; 10 nucleotides align to TRBD1. The sequencing input was naive CD8+ T cells from blood, with Jurkat cell RNA spiked in. Subset given: FACS-sorted CD8+CD4-CCR7+CD45RA+ naive T cells. The CDR3 reads CATSEAGTGVTEAFF. The CDR3 DNA reads as TGTGCCACCAGTGAAGCCGGGACAGGGGTTACTGAAGCTTTCTTT.